This TCR beta chain was documented in a study of CD8 T cells in Susac syndrome. Reverse transcription of about 0.5 to 1 ug RNA used random hexamers. The immunoSEQ assay covered 54 Vbeta and 13 Jbeta segments for CDR3. TCRdb redid the calling of the immunoSEQ multiplex PCR reads with MiXCR, one entry per CDR3 protein. The sample has around 59,000 distinct CDR3 sequences; roughly 92% are singletons. Germline CDR1 is MNHEY and CDR2 is SVGAGI. The CDR3 contains 16 residues. Trimming cost V 4 bases and J 0 bases, with 15 bases left between them. Whole-study results and caveats: Regarding the TCR sequencing and HLA analysis, the study admitted that a relatively small number of individuals were involved.

Sequencing of TCR beta was performed on blood CD8+ and CD4+ T cells. Comment on this clonotype: What it recognizes is unknown.

This receptor was taken from a human donor in good health. Source material: CD8+ T cells from PBMCs. V and J are TRBV6-5 and TRBJ1-2, with D possibly being TRBD1 (5 bases). CDR3 loop: CASSSHRSNSNYGYTF. The CDR3 DNA reads TGTGCCAGCAGTTCCCACAGGTCGAATTCTAACTATGGCTACACCTTC.